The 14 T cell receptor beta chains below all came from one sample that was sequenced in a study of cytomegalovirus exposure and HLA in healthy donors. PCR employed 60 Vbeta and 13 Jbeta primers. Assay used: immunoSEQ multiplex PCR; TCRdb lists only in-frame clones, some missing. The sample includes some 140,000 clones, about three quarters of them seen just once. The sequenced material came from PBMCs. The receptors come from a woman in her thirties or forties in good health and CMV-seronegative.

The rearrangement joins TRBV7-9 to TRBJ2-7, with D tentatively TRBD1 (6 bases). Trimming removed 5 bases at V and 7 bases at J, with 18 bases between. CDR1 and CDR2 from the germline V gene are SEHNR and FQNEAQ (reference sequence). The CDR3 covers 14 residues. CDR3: CASSPPRTVGEQYF. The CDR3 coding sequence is TGTGCCAGCAGCCCGCCGAGGACAGTGGGGGAGCAGTACTTC.

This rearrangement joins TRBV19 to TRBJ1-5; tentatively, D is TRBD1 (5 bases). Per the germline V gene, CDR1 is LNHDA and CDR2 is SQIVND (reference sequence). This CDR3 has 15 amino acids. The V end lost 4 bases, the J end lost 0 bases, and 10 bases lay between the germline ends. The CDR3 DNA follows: TGTGCCAGTAGTAGGGGGGTCTATAGCAATCAGCCCCAGCATTTT. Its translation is CASSRGVYSNQPQHF.

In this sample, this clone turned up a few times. The CDR3 DNA reads as TGTGCCAGCAGCTGGGGGGGACGGGGAAACACCGGGGAGCTGTTTTTT. Amino acids: CASSWGGRGNTGELFF. V usage is TRBV5-4 and J usage is TRBJ2-2; 7 bases map to TRBD2. The CDR3 is made up of 16 amino acids. Germline loops: CDR1 SGHNT, CDR2 YYREEE (reference sequence). The J segment lost 2 bases and the V segment lost 3 bases, leaving 7 bases of the junction unmatched.

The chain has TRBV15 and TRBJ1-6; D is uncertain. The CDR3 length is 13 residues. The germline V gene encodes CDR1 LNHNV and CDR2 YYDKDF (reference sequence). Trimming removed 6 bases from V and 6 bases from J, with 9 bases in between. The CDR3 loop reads CATRPEGNSPLHF. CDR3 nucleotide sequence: TGTGCCACCAGACCGGAGGGTAATTCACCCCTCCACTTT.

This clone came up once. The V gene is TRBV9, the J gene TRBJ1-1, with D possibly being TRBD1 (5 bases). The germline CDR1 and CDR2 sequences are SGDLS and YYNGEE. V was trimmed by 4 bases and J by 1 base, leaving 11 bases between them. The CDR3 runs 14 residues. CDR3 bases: TGTGCCAGCAGCCCCCAGGGAGGGAACACTGAAGCTTTCTTT. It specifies CASSPQGGNTEAFF.

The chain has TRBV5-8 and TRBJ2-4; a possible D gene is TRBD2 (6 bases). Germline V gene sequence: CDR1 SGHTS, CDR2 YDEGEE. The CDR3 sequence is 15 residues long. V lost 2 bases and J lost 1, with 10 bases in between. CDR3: CASSFREAAKNIQYF. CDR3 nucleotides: TGTGCCAGCAGCTTCAGGGAGGCGGCCAAAAACATTCAGTACTTC.

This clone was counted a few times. CDR3 protein: CASSSYAGSYEQYV. The CDR3 coding sequence is TGTGCCAGCAGTTCCTACGCGGGGAGCTACGAGCAGTACGTC. The gene calls are TRBV27 and TRBJ2-7, with D perhaps TRBD2 (6 bases). The CDR3 is 14 amino acids. The V gene's germline CDR1 is MNHEY and CDR2 SMNVEV (reference sequence). Trimming shortened V by 4 bases and J by 3 bases, and 13 bases separated the two germline ends.

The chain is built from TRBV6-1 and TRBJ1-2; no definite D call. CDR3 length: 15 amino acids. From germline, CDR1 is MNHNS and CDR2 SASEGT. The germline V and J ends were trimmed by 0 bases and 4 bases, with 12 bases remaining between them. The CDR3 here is CASSEALLVSYGYTF. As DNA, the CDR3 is TGTGCCAGCAGTGAAGCGCTTCTGGTTAGCTATGGCTACACCTTC.

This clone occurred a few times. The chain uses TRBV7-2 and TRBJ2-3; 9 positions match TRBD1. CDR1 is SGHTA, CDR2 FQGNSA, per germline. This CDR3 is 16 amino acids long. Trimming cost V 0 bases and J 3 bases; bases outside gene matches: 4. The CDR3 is CASSLADRGGTDTQYF. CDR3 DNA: TGTGCCAGCAGCTTAGCAGACAGGGGGGGGACAGATACGCAGTATTTT.

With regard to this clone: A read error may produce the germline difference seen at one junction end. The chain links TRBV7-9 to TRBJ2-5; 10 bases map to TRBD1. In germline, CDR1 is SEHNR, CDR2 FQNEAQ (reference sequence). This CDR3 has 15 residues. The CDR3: CSSSLGDRGFETQYF. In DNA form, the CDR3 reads TGTTCCAGCAGCTTAGGGGACAGGGGTTTCGAGACCCAGTACTTC.

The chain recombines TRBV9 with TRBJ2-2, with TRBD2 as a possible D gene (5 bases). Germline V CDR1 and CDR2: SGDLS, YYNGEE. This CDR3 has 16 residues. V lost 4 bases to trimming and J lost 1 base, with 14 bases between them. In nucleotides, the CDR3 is TGTGCCAGCAGCCACCGCGGGCAGGTGAACACCGGGGAGCTGTTTTTT. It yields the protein CASSHRGQVNTGELFF.

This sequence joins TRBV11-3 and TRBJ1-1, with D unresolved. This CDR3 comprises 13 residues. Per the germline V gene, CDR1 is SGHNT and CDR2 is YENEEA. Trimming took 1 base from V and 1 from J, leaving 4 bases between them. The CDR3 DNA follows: TGTGCCAGCAGCTTAGTATGGAACACTGAAGCTTTCTTT. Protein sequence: CASSLVWNTEAFF. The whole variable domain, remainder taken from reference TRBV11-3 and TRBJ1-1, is EAGVVQSPRYKIIEKKQPVAFWCNPISGHNTLYWYLQNLGQGPELLIRYENEEAVDDSQLPKDRFSAERLKGVDSTLKIQPAELGDSAVYLCASSLVWNTEAFFGQGTRLTVV.

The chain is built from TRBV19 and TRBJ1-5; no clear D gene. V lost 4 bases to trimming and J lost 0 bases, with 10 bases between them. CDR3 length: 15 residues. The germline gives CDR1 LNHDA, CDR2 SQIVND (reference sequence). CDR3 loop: CASSTTDYSNQPQHF. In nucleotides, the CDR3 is TGTGCCAGTAGTACTACAGACTATAGCAATCAGCCCCAGCATTTT.

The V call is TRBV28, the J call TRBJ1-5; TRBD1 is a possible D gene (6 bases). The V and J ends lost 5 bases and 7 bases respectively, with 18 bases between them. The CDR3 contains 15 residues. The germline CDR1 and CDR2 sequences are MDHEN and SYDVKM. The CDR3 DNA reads TGTGCCAGCAGTACAACGGGGGGCGCGAGACAGCCCCAGCATTTT. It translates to CASSTTGGARQPQHF.